This T cell receptor beta chain is drawn from a study of blood T cell repertoires in COVID-19. Study information: The study drew acute and convalescent COVID-19 samples from the United States, Italy and Spain. PBMCs, B-cell-depleted T cells, or T cells were the source of the cDNA or gDNA that made up the material.

The V end was cut by 6 bases, the J end by 2 bases, with 11 bases between. Germline CDR1 is MNHNY and CDR2 is SVGAGI (reference sequence). The CDR3 is 13 amino acids. This clone came up a few times. Per the study methods: For nucleated cells, counts were estimated from reference gene primer amplification. Data came from immunoSEQ multiplex PCR; TCRdb stores just in-frame clones and leaves some out. The V and J calls and the clone size are those of that table, but D and trimming were determined from the DNA. Counted here are 85,000 to 100,000 clones, 70% to 80% occurring once; the ten biggest clones make up 15% to 20%.

The chain couples TRBV6-6 to TRBJ2-7; a weak D match, TRBD1 (5 bases). Material: peripheral blood. The clonotype originates from a woman older than 75 with active or convalescent COVID-19. CDR3 coding DNA: TGTGCCAGCAGCCTGGACATACCCTACGAGCAGTACTTC. It codes for CASSLDIPYEQYF.